These 2 T cell receptor beta chains were all obtained from the same sample, sequenced in a study of T-cell reconstitution after alpha-beta-depleted transplantation in children. For TCRbeta, the library was prepared with unique molecular identifiers. TCRdb used MiXCR to reprocess the PCR reads, holding one entry per CDR3 protein. The table shows 540,000 or so distinct CDR3 sequences, with more than 20% occurring only once. The sample was PBMCs, mostly from graft donor cells, taken 360 days after TCRalphabeta/CD19-depleted stem cell transplant. The receptors here all came from a boy younger than two who had a stem cell transplant for acute myeloid leukemia, so the T cells may come from the graft donor.

Details on this clonotype: A much larger clone differs from this one at a single base, so this may be a read error. The gene calls are TRBV7-2 and TRBJ2-1; 12 bases match TRBD2. V gave up 5 bases and J gave up 8 bases; unmatched junction bases: 4. The CDR3 spans 14 residues. From germline, CDR1 is SGHTA and CDR2 FQGNSA. CDR3 protein: CASSPSGGADEQFF. The CDR3 DNA follows: TGTGCCAGCAGCCCTAGCGGGGGGGCGGATGAGCAGTTCTTC.

This clonotype was recorded at least ten times. The chain uses TRBV20-1 and TRBJ2-3; D remains unclear. This CDR3 has 20 amino acids. Deletions cut 0 bases from V and 2 bases from J, with 27 bases between. Germline V CDR1 and CDR2: DFQATT, SNEGSKA (reference sequence). CDR3 sequence reads: CSARDHRVGVSWTYTDTQYF. The CDR3 DNA sequence: TGCAGTGCTAGAGATCATCGGGTCGGTGTCAGCTGGACCTACACAGATACGCAGTATTTT.